Shown below are 9 T cell receptor beta chains from a single sample sequenced in a study of T cells in localized non-small cell lung cancer. Clones were read by immunoSEQ multiplex PCR, and TCRdb kept only the in-frame ones, dropping some. The sample lists over 1,000 clones, about 23% occurring once. Sequenced here: normal lung tissue next to the tumor, sampled before any cancer treatment. The source is a woman aged 40-70 years with stage I squamous cell lung carcinoma.

V and J are TRBV30 and TRBJ1-3; the D is unclear. V was shortened by 2 bases and J by 0 bases, with 14 bases between the two germline ends. This CDR3 region has 16 residues. Germline loops: CDR1 GTSNPN, CDR2 SVGIG (reference sequence). CDR3 region: CAWSSQRRNSGNTIYF. The CDR3 DNA is TGTGCCTGGAGTTCCCAGAGGCGGAACTCTGGAAACACCATATATTTT.

This clone was detected only a few times. The CDR3 region is CASSYAPTYEQYF. In DNA, the CDR3 is TGTGCCAGCAGTTACGCACCGACCTACGAGCAGTACTTC. V usage is TRBV6-8 and J usage is TRBJ2-7; D gene unclear. The V and J ends lost 2 bases and 2 bases respectively, with 7 bases between them. Germline V gene sequence: CDR1 MNHGY, CDR2 SAAAGT. The CDR3 sequence is 13 residues long.

The chain recombines TRBV30 with TRBJ1-3; D uncertain. V was trimmed by 4 bases and J by 8 bases, leaving 9 bases between them. Germline loops: CDR1 GTSNPN, CDR2 SVGIG (reference sequence). The length of the CDR3 is 11 residues. The CDR3 DNA is TGTGCCTGGATCTGGGCACACACCATATATTTT. It encodes CAWIWAHTIYF.

This clone has only a few counts. The gene calls are TRBV11-3 and TRBJ1-2; D uncertain. V dropped 3 bases and J dropped 2 bases, with 10 bases sitting between them. Germline values: CDR1 SGHNT, CDR2 YENEEA. This CDR3 has 14 residues. CDR3 loop: CASSLEIANYGYTF. Written as DNA, the CDR3 is TGTGCCAGCAGCTTGGAGATAGCAAACTATGGCTACACCTTC.

The chain couples TRBV18 to TRBJ2-7; possible D gene TRBD2, 5 bases. The CDR3 sequence is 16 residues long. Germline CDR1 KGHSH, CDR2 LQKENI. The V end was cut by 0 bases, the J end by 0 bases, with 12 bases between. The CDR3: CASSPPKGESSYEQYF. The CDR3 DNA follows: TGTGCCAGCTCACCACCGAAGGGAGAGTCCTCCTACGAGCAGTACTTC.

The rearrangement uses TRBV11-3 and TRBJ2-1, with 9 bases aligning to TRBD2. CDR1 and CDR2 (germline): SGHNT, YENEEA. The trim removed 0 bases at V and 4 bases at J, leaving 1 base unmatched. CDR3 length: 15 residues. CDR3 protein: CASSLDLAGYNEQFF. The CDR3 bases are TGTGCCAGCAGCTTAGACCTAGCGGGGTACAATGAGCAGTTCTTC.

This clone was detected only a few times. V and J are TRBV30 and TRBJ1-1; D possibly corresponds to TRBD1 (6 bases). This CDR3 is built from 11 residues. V was trimmed by 7 bases and J by 4 bases, leaving 10 bases between them. The V gene's germline CDR1 is GTSNPN and CDR2 SVGIG (reference sequence). Here the CDR3 reads CAFGQLTEAFF. DNA for the CDR3: TGTGCCTTCGGACAGCTCACTGAAGCTTTCTTT.

This clone has a handful of counts. A base remains ambiguous or unread, so its encoded residue is written X. Other nucleotide sequences in the sample specify the same CDR3. The chain has TRBV15 and TRBJ1-2; possible D gene TRBD1, 5 bases. The CDR3 is 15 residues long. CDR1 and CDR2 (germline): LNHNV, YYDKDF (reference sequence). Trimming shortened V by 0 bases and J by 4 bases, and 12 bases separated the two germline ends. The CDR3 region has the DNA TGTGCCACCAGCAGAGATTCMCAGGGAAGCTATGGCTACACCTTC. Encoded protein: CATSRDXQGSYGYTF. From start to end, the CDR3 is CATSRDSQGSYGYTF.

CDR3 DNA sequence: TGTGCCAGTAGTACCACCGGGACAGAAAATTCACCCCTCCACTTT. This gives the protein CASSTTGTENSPLHF. The J gene is TRBJ1-6, the V gene TRBV19; TRBD1 matches at 7 bases. The CDR3 is 15 residues long. Germline-derived CDR1 and CDR2 are LNHDA and SQIVND (reference sequence). The V and J ends lost 4 bases and 7 bases, in that order; junction bases with no gene match: 7.